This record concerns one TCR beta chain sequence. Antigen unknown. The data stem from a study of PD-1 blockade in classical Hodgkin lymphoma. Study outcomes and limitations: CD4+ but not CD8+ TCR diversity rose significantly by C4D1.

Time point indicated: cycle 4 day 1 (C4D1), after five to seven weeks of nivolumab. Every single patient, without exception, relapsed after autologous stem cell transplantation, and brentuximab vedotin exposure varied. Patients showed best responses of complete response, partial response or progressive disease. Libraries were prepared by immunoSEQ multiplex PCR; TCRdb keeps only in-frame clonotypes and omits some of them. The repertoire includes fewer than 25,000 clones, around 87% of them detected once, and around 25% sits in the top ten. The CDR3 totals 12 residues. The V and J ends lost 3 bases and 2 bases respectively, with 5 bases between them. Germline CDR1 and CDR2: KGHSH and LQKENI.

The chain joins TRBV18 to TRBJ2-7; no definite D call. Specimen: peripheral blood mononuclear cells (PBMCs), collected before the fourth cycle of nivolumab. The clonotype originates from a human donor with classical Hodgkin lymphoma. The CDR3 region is CASSPGPYEQYF. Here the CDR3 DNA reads TGTGCCAGCTCACCGGGTCCCTACGAGCAGTACTTC.